This T cell receptor beta chain was sequenced for a study of identical twins. From the 5' RACE reads, TCRdb called clonotypes with MiXCR, one entry per CDR3 protein. The sample yields around 650,000 distinct CDR3 sequences, roughly 7.2% seen once. This CDR3 contains 16 residues. Germline lookup yields CDR1 SGHKS and CDR2 YYEKEE (reference sequence). Deletions cut 0 bases from V and 2 bases from J, with 11 bases between. Only healthy Caucasians were enrolled as donors. With regard to this clonotype: Its specificity is unknown.

Findings and limits, study-wide: The authors noted that invariant MAIT and iNKT cells could partly confound zero-insertion analyses.

A further study also used this sample, focusing on yellow fever vaccine responses in identical twins.

The source of this sequence is a woman aged 18 to 35 in good health. The rearrangement joins TRBV5-5 to TRBJ2-2; no clear D gene. Material: PBMCs. CDR3 amino acids: CASSLAPRINTGELFF. The CDR3 DNA sequence: TGTGCCAGCAGCTTGGCTCCCAGGATCAACACCGGGGAGCTGTTTTTT. The whole variable domain, remainder taken from reference TRBV5-5 and TRBJ2-2, is DAGVTQSPTHLIKTRGQQVTLRCSPISGHKSVSWYQQVLGQGPQFIFQYYEKEERGRGNFPDRFSARQFPNYSSELNVNALLLGDSALYLCASSLAPRINTGELFFGEGSRLTVL.